Given below is one T cell receptor (beta chain) in context. This specimen belongs to a study of blood T cell repertoires in COVID-19. Study in general: PBMCs, B-cell-depleted T cells, or T cells provided the cDNA or gDNA that made up the material.

This CDR3 has 16 amino acids. The germline V gene has CDR1 MNHEY and CDR2 SVGEGT. Deletions cut 5 bases from V and 6 bases from J, with 22 bases between. In the source study's methods: Reference gene primers were amplified, and this amplification served to estimate nucleated cell counts. Assay: immunoSEQ multiplex PCR; the TCRdb copy retains only in-frame clones and omits some. The V and J calls and the clone size are those of that table, but D and trimming were determined from the DNA. The top ten clones hold more than 2% of a sample with over 120,000 clones, 85% of them seen once. V usage is TRBV6-2 or TRBV6-3 and J usage is TRBJ1-2, with D possibly matching TRBD1 (5 bases). The origin of this receptor is a human donor with acute or convalescent COVID-19. The donor label of this sample is uncertain. Input material: peripheral blood. CDR3 nucleotides: TGTGCCAGCAGTCGGCCCTCTGTCGACAGCGAGAATGGCTACACCTTC. This translates into CASSRPSVDSENGYTF.